A selection of T cell receptor beta chains follows, all from one sample in a study of human T cells and chemical hapten exposure. TCRdb used MiXCR to reprocess the RACE reads, holding one entry per CDR3 protein. The table records 65,000 to 100,000 distinct CDR3 sequences, 6.5% to 8.5% of them present only once. Sequences were derived from whole blood, sampled in connection with sensitization to the hapten diphenylcyclopropenone (DPC). These receptors were obtained from a woman younger than 45 with alopecia areata. Some clones in this sample may be carry-over from other donors' samples. The CDR3 runs from the conserved cysteine through the conserved F or W. The order of the fields is J gene, V gene, D gene, clone size, CDR3 DNA, CDR3 protein. A D gene is named only where the DNA matches it firmly. Clone size is shown for a subset of rows, as once, few, many or a class of expanded clone.

j_call: TRBJ2-1; v_call: TRBV20-1; d_call: TRBD2; clone_size: many; cdr3_nt: TGCAGTGCTAGAGATCAAACTAGCGGGGGGGCCTTCTTC; cdr3_aa: CSARDQTSGGAFF
j_call: TRBJ2-6; v_call: TRBV18; d_call: TRBD1; clone_size: few; cdr3_nt: TGTGCCAGCTCATCAACCCAGGGGGATGGGGCCAACGTCCTGACTTTC; cdr3_aa: CASSSTQGDGANVLTF
j_call: TRBJ1-1; v_call: TRBV5-4; d_call: NA; clone_size: NA; cdr3_nt: TGTGCCAGCAGCTTGGCGGGGGGCAGAGGCACTGAAGCTTTCTTT; cdr3_aa: CASSLAGGRGTEAFF
j_call: TRBJ2-2; v_call: TRBV12-3/TRBV12-4; d_call: TRBD1; clone_size: many; cdr3_nt: TGTGCCAGCAGTTTATGGACAGGGGGGACCGGGGAGCTGTTTTTT; cdr3_aa: CASSLWTGGTGELFF
j_call: TRBJ2-2; v_call: TRBV10-3; d_call: NA; clone_size: many; cdr3_nt: TGTGCCATCTTGGCGGGCCAGAGCTCGAACACCGGGGAGCTGTTTTTT; cdr3_aa: CAILAGQSSNTGELFF
j_call: TRBJ1-4; v_call: TRBV20-1; d_call: TRBD1; clone_size: many; cdr3_nt: TGCAGTGCTAGAGATCCGGGACAGGGGGGCGAAAAACTGTTTTTT; cdr3_aa: CSARDPGQGGEKLFF
j_call: TRBJ1-5; v_call: TRBV6-4; d_call: NA; clone_size: many; cdr3_nt: TGTGCCAGCAGTGAAACGGGGGATCAGCCCCAGCATTTT; cdr3_aa: CASSETGDQPQHF
j_call: TRBJ1-5; v_call: TRBV7-9; d_call: NA; clone_size: NA; cdr3_nt: TGTGCCAGCAGCTTAGTGTCGCTTGCAGGGGCACGACGGAATCAGCCCCAGCATTTT; cdr3_aa: CASSLVSLAGARRNQPQHF
j_call: TRBJ2-7; v_call: TRBV6-5; d_call: TRBD2; clone_size: few; cdr3_nt: TGTGCCAGCAGTTACACCGCGGGGGAGGGTTACGAGCAGTACTTC; cdr3_aa: CASSYTAGEGYEQYF
j_call: TRBJ1-4; v_call: TRBV29-1; d_call: NA; clone_size: many; cdr3_nt: TGCAGCGTTGGCGGCGGGACTGCGCAAAAACTGTTTTTT; cdr3_aa: CSVGGGTAQKLFF
j_call: TRBJ2-1; v_call: TRBV7-9; d_call: NA; clone_size: many; cdr3_nt: TGTGCCAGCAGCTTAAACTCCAGGGCAGAGATCTACAATGAGCAGTTCTTC; cdr3_aa: CASSLNSRAEIYNEQFF
j_call: TRBJ1-3; v_call: TRBV28; d_call: TRBD1; clone_size: many; cdr3_nt: TGTGCCAGCAGCCCTAGGACAGGGACGTTCGGAAACACCATATATTTT; cdr3_aa: CASSPRTGTFGNTIYF
j_call: TRBJ2-1; v_call: TRBV10-3; d_call: TRBD2; clone_size: many; cdr3_nt: TGTGCCATCAGCTCAATAGCGGGGGGGCCTTCCTTCGACTTCTTC; cdr3_aa: CAISSIAGGPSFDFF
j_call: TRBJ2-5; v_call: TRBV27; d_call: NA; clone_size: many; cdr3_nt: TGTGCCAGCAGTTTAGTCCCCCTACGGGACTACCAAGAGACCCAGTACTTC; cdr3_aa: CASSLVPLRDYQETQYF
j_call: TRBJ2-7; v_call: TRBV7-8; d_call: NA; clone_size: few; cdr3_nt: TGTGCCAGCAGCCGTAACTACGAGCAGTACTTC; cdr3_aa: CASSRNYEQYF
j_call: TRBJ2-1; v_call: TRBV19; d_call: TRBD2; clone_size: NA; cdr3_nt: TGTGCCAGTAGTATAGAGGTAGCGGGGGGCGTCAATGAGCAGTTCTTC; cdr3_aa: CASSIEVAGGVNEQFF
j_call: TRBJ2-1; v_call: TRBV20-1; d_call: NA; clone_size: many; cdr3_nt: TGCAGTGCTAGAGAGGGCTGGGAGAATGAGCAGTTCTTC; cdr3_aa: CSAREGWENEQFF
j_call: TRBJ1-6; v_call: TRBV3-1; d_call: TRBD1; clone_size: many; cdr3_nt: TGTGCCAGCAGAACCTCAGGGGGCGGAAACTCCTATAATTCACCCCTCCACTTT; cdr3_aa: CASRTSGGGNSYNSPLHF
j_call: TRBJ2-5; v_call: TRBV20-1; d_call: NA; clone_size: many; cdr3_nt: TGCAGTGCTAGCAGGGGCAGGGAGGAGACCCAGTACTTC; cdr3_aa: CSASRGREETQYF
j_call: TRBJ2-3; v_call: TRBV7-2; d_call: NA; clone_size: many; cdr3_nt: TGTGCCAGCAGCTTAGTAGGTTTTGGGAGCACAGATACGCAGTATTTT; cdr3_aa: CASSLVGFGSTDTQYF
j_call: TRBJ2-7; v_call: TRBV20-1; d_call: TRBD1; clone_size: many; cdr3_nt: TGCAGTGCTAGAGATCCCAGACAGGGGGACGAGCAGTACTTC; cdr3_aa: CSARDPRQGDEQYF
j_call: TRBJ1-1; v_call: TRBV29-1; d_call: NA; clone_size: few; cdr3_nt: TGCAGCGCCGAAATCGACAGTGGAGATGTGAACACTGAAGCTTTCTTT; cdr3_aa: CSAEIDSGDVNTEAFF
j_call: TRBJ2-4; v_call: TRBV5-1; d_call: TRBD2; clone_size: many; cdr3_nt: TGCGCCAGCAGCTTGGGGGGAGCTAGCGGGGCCCCCGTCAACAAAAACATTCAGTACTTC; cdr3_aa: CASSLGGASGAPVNKNIQYF
j_call: TRBJ1-2; v_call: TRBV20-1; d_call: TRBD1; clone_size: many; cdr3_nt: TGCAGTGCTAGATCGGACAGGTCCTATGGCTACACCTTC; cdr3_aa: CSARSDRSYGYTF
j_call: TRBJ1-2; v_call: TRBV29-1; d_call: NA; clone_size: few; cdr3_nt: TGCAGCGTTGACTCGGGGGGAAACTATGGCTACACCTTC; cdr3_aa: CSVDSGGNYGYTF
j_call: TRBJ1-4; v_call: TRBV6-5; d_call: NA; clone_size: many; cdr3_nt: TGTGCCAGCAGGAGGAGCCAGTTCGGAGGTGAAAAACTGTTTTTT; cdr3_aa: CASRRSQFGGEKLFF
j_call: TRBJ1-1; v_call: TRBV4-1; d_call: TRBD1; clone_size: NA; cdr3_nt: TGCGCCAGCAGCCATTTCGGACAGGGGGGAACTGAAGCTTTCTTT; cdr3_aa: CASSHFGQGGTEAFF
j_call: TRBJ2-2; v_call: TRBV30; d_call: NA; clone_size: NA; cdr3_nt: TGTGCCTGGAGTGTAGGTGGGGGGGAGCTGTTTTTT; cdr3_aa: CAWSVGGGELFF
j_call: TRBJ2-1; v_call: TRBV5-5; d_call: NA; clone_size: NA; cdr3_nt: TGTGCCAGCAGCTCAACCGGGTTATACAATGAGCAGTTCTTC; cdr3_aa: CASSSTGLYNEQFF
j_call: TRBJ1-2; v_call: TRBV2; d_call: NA; clone_size: many; cdr3_nt: TGTGCCAGCACCGAAGGGTTATCGGAGGCCTATGGCTACACCTTC; cdr3_aa: CASTEGLSEAYGYTF
j_call: TRBJ2-1; v_call: TRBV7-9; d_call: NA; clone_size: NA; cdr3_nt: TGTGCCAGCATCCCCCGAAGGGCAGGGCACCACAATGAGCAGTTCTTC; cdr3_aa: CASIPRRAGHHNEQFF
j_call: TRBJ1-1; v_call: TRBV2; d_call: NA; clone_size: many; cdr3_nt: TGTGCCAGCAGTGACACTCAGTATAATGAAGCTTTCTTT; cdr3_aa: CASSDTQYNEAFF
j_call: TRBJ1-1; v_call: TRBV7-9; d_call: NA; clone_size: many; cdr3_nt: TGTGCCAGCAGCTTTTCTATGACCTTTCTGGCTGAAGCTTTCTTT; cdr3_aa: CASSFSMTFLAEAFF
j_call: TRBJ2-7; v_call: TRBV7-2; d_call: NA; clone_size: many; cdr3_nt: TGTGCCAGCAGCCCTTACAGGGTTTACGAGCAGTACTTC; cdr3_aa: CASSPYRVYEQYF
j_call: TRBJ1-1; v_call: TRBV10-3; d_call: NA; clone_size: many; cdr3_nt: TGTGCCATCAGTGAGTTGGGATTATACGCTGAAGCTTTCTTT; cdr3_aa: CAISELGLYAEAFF
j_call: TRBJ1-1; v_call: TRBV6-6; d_call: NA; clone_size: few; cdr3_nt: TGTGCCAGCAGTTACTTGCGGGACGGCGATATTGAAGCTTTCTTT; cdr3_aa: CASSYLRDGDIEAFF
j_call: TRBJ1-5; v_call: TRBV5-1; d_call: NA; clone_size: few; cdr3_nt: TGCGCCAGCAGCTTGGACAGCCCTAGCAATCAGCCCCAGCATTTT; cdr3_aa: CASSLDSPSNQPQHF
j_call: TRBJ1-6; v_call: TRBV7-9; d_call: NA; clone_size: many; cdr3_nt: TGTGCCAGCAGCTCCACCCGGGAGATGGTGTATTCACCCCTCCACTTT; cdr3_aa: CASSSTREMVYSPLHF
j_call: TRBJ2-7; v_call: TRBV28; d_call: NA; clone_size: many; cdr3_nt: TGTGCCAGCATAGCAGGGGGGTCCTACGAGCAGTACTTC; cdr3_aa: CASIAGGSYEQYF
j_call: TRBJ1-1; v_call: TRBV18; d_call: NA; clone_size: few; cdr3_nt: TGTGCCAGCTCAACTAGACAGGATATGAACACTGAAGCTTTCTTT; cdr3_aa: CASSTRQDMNTEAFF
j_call: TRBJ2-3; v_call: TRBV20-1; d_call: NA; clone_size: many; cdr3_nt: TGCAGTGCTAGAGCCCCAGGGTTCACAGATACGCAGTATTTT; cdr3_aa: CSARAPGFTDTQYF
j_call: TRBJ1-1; v_call: TRBV3-1; d_call: NA; clone_size: many; cdr3_nt: TGTGCCAGCAGCCAAACCGGGTACGGCACTGAAGCTTTCTTT; cdr3_aa: CASSQTGYGTEAFF
j_call: TRBJ2-7; v_call: TRBV6-2/TRBV6-3; d_call: NA; clone_size: few; cdr3_nt: TGTGCCAGCACCGTGGTGGGGGGCGAGTACGAGCAGTACTTC; cdr3_aa: CASTVVGGEYEQYF
j_call: TRBJ2-5; v_call: TRBV20-1; d_call: TRBD1; clone_size: few; cdr3_nt: TGCAGTGCTAGAGCCCTAGGGACAGGGCAAGAGACCCAGTACTTC; cdr3_aa: CSARALGTGQETQYF
j_call: TRBJ1-1; v_call: TRBV5-4; d_call: NA; clone_size: few; cdr3_nt: TGTGCCAGCACCTTCCGTGGTGGAAACACTGAAGCTTTCTTT; cdr3_aa: CASTFRGGNTEAFF
j_call: TRBJ2-3; v_call: TRBV20-1; d_call: TRBD2; clone_size: many; cdr3_nt: TGCAGTGCTAGAGTTTCGGTAGCGGGGGGCACAGATACGCAGTATTTT; cdr3_aa: CSARVSVAGGTDTQYF
j_call: TRBJ1-1; v_call: TRBV7-9; d_call: NA; clone_size: NA; cdr3_nt: TGTGCCAGCAGCTTACTGACAGGACTTGAAGCTTTCTTT; cdr3_aa: CASSLLTGLEAFF
j_call: TRBJ1-1; v_call: TRBV30; d_call: NA; clone_size: few; cdr3_nt: TGTGCCTGGGCCCCCAACACTGAAGCTTTCTTT; cdr3_aa: CAWAPNTEAFF
j_call: TRBJ2-2; v_call: TRBV9; d_call: TRBD1; clone_size: NA; cdr3_nt: TGTGCCAGCAGCGCGGGACAGGGGGGTCCCGGGGAGCTGTTTTTT; cdr3_aa: CASSAGQGGPGELFF
j_call: TRBJ1-1; v_call: TRBV7-2; d_call: NA; clone_size: many; cdr3_nt: TGTGCCAGCAGCTTAGTGGCAGGGACGAACACTGAAGCTTTCTTT; cdr3_aa: CASSLVAGTNTEAFF
j_call: TRBJ2-2; v_call: TRBV2; d_call: NA; clone_size: many; cdr3_nt: TGTGCCGGTGGACAGTACACCGGGGAGCTGTTTTTT; cdr3_aa: CAGGQYTGELFF
j_call: TRBJ2-7; v_call: TRBV11-2; d_call: NA; clone_size: NA; cdr3_nt: TGTGCCAGCAGCCCATCCGACGGCTACGAGCAGTACTTC; cdr3_aa: CASSPSDGYEQYF